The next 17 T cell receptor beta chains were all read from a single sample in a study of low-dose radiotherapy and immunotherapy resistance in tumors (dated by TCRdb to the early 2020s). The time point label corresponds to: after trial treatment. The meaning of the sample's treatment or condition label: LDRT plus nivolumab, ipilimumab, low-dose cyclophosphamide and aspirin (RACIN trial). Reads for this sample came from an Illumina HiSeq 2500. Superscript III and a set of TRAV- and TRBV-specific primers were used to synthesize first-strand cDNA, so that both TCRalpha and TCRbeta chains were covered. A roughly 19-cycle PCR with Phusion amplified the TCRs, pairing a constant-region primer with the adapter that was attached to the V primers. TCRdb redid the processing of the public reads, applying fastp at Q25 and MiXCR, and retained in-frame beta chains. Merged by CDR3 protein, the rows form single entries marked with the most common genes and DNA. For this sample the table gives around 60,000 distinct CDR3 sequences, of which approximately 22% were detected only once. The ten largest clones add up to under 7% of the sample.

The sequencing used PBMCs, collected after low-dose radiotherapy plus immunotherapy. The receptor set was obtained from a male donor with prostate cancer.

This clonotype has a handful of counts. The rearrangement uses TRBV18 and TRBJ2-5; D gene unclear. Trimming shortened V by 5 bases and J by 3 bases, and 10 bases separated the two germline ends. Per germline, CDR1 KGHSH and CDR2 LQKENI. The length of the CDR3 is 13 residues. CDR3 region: CASSGDRKETQYF. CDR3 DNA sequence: TGTGCCAGCTCAGGAGACCGGAAAGAGACCCAGTACTTC.

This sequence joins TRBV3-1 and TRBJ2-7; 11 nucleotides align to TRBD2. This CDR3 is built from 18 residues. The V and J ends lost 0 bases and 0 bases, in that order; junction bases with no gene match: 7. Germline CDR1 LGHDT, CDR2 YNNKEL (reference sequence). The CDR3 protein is CASSQDLGLAGLSYEQYF. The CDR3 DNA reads TGTGCCAGCAGCCAAGATCTAGGACTAGCGGGCCTCTCCTACGAGCAGTACTTC.

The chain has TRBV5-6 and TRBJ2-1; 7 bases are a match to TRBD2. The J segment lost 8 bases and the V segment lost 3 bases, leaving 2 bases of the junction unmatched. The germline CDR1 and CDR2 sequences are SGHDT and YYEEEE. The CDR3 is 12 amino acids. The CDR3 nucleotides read TGTGCCAGCAGCTGGGGGGGTTATGAGCAGTTCTTC. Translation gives CASSWGGYEQFF. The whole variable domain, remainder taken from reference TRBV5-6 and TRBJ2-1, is DAGVTQSPTHLIKTRGQQVTLRCSPKSGHDTVSWYQQALGQGPQFIFQYYEEEERQRGNFPDRFSGHQFPNYSSELNVNALLLGDSALYLCASSWGGYEQFFGPGTRLTVL.

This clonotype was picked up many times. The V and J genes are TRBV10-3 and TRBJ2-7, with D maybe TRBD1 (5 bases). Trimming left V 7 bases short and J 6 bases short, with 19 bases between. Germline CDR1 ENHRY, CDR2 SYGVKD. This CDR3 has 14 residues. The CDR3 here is CAINQGEGRGEQYF. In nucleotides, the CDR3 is TGTGCCATCAACCAAGGGGAAGGGCGAGGCGAGCAGTACTTC.

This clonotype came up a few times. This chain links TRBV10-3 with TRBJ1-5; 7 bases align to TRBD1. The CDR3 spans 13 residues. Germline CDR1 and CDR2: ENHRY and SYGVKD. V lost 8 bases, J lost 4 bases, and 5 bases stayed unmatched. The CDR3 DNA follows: TGTGCCATCGCCGCAGGGGGAAATCAGCCCCAGCATTTT. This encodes CAIAAGGNQPQHF.

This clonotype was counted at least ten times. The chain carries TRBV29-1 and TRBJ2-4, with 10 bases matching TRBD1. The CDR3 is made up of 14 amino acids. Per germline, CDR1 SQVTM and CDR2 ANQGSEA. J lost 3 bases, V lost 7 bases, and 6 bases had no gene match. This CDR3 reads CSAVTGGGKNIQYF. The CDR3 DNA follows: TGCAGCGCCGTGACAGGGGGCGGCAAAAACATTCAGTACTTC.

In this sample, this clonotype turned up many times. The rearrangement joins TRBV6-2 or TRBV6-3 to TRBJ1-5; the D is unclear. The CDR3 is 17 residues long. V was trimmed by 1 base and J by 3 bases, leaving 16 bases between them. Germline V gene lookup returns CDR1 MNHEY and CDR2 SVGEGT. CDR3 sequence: CASSYLGSSGDNQPQHF. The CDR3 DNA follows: TGTGCCAGCAGTTACTTGGGCTCTTCAGGTGACAATCAGCCCCAGCATTTT.

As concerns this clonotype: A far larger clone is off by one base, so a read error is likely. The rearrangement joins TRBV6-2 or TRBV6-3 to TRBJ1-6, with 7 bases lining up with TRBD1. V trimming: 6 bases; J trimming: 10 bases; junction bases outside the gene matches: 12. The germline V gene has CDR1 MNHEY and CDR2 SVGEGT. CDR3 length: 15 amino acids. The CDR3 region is CASRGTVDQGSPLHF. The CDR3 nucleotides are TGTGCCAGCAGGGGGACAGTCGACCAGGGATCACCCCTCCACTTT.

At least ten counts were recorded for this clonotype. The CDR3 DNA is TGCGCCAGCAGCTTCGGAAGCGGGAGCACAGATACGCAGTATTTT. Protein sequence: CASSFGSGSTDTQYF. The rearrangement joins TRBV5-1 to TRBJ2-3, with D possibly TRBD2 on 6 matching bases. V lost 2 bases and J 0 bases, leaving 10 bases between the germline ends. Germline-derived CDR1 and CDR2 are SGHRS and YFSETQ. The CDR3 totals 15 residues.

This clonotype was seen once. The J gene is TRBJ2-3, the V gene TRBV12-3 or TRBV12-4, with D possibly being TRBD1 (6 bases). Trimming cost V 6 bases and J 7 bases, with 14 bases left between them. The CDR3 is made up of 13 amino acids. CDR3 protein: CASRDSGAYTQYF. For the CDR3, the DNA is TGTGCCAGCAGGGACAGCGGAGCCTATACGCAGTATTTT.

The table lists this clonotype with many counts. This CDR3 reads CAWTQGVRVGTGELFF. The DNA of the CDR3 is TGTGCCTGGACCCAAGGGGTCAGGGTCGGCACCGGGGAGCTGTTTTTT. The rearrangement joins TRBV30 to TRBJ2-2; D may be TRBD1 (5 bases). Germline assignment: CDR1 GTSNPN and CDR2 SVGIG (reference sequence). The CDR3 spans 16 residues. Trimming removed 4 bases from V and 4 bases from J, with 19 bases in between.

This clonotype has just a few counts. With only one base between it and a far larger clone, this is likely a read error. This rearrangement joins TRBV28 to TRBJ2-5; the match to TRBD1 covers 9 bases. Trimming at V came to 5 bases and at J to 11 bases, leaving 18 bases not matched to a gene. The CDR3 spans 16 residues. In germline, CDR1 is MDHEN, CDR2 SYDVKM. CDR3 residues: CASSPAGTGSGIEQYF. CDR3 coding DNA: TGTGCCAGCAGTCCCGCCGGGACAGGGTCGGGCATTGAGCAGTACTTC.

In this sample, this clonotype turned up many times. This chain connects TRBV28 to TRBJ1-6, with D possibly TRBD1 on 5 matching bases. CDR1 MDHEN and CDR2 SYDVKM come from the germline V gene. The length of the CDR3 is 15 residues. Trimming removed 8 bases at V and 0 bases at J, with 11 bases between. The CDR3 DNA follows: TGTGCCAGCTTCAAGGGGAGCTCCTATAATTCACCCCTCCACTTT. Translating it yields CASFKGSSYNSPLHF.

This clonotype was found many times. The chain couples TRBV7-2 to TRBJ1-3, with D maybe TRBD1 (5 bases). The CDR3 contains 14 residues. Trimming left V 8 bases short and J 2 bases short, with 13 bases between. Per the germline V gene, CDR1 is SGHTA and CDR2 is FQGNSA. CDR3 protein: CASCSGYTGNTIYF. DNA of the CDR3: TGTGCCAGCTGCTCAGGGTATACTGGAAACACCATATATTTT. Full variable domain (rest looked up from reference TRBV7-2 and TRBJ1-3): GAGVSQSPSNKVTEKGKDVELRCDPISGHTALYWYRQSLGQGLEFLIYFQGNSAPDKSGLPSDRFSAERTGGSVSTLTIQRTQQEDSAVYLCASCSGYTGNTIYFGEGSWLTVV.

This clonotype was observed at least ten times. CDR3 protein: CSANLGNLWDEQFF. In nucleotides, the CDR3 is TGCAGTGCCAACCTAGGGAACCTTTGGGATGAGCAGTTCTTC. V usage is TRBV20-1 and J usage is TRBJ2-1; the D is unclear. Germline V lookup: CDR1 DFQATT, CDR2 SNEGSKA (reference sequence). The germline V and J ends were trimmed by 6 bases and 8 bases, with 20 bases remaining between them. This CDR3 has 14 amino acids.

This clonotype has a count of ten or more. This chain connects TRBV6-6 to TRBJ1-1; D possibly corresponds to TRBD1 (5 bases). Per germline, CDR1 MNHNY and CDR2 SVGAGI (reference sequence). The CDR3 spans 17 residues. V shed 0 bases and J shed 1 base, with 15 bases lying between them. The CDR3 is CASSYSGGVMGNTEAFF. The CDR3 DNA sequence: TGTGCCAGCAGTTACTCTGGGGGAGTTATGGGGAACACTGAAGCTTTCTTT.

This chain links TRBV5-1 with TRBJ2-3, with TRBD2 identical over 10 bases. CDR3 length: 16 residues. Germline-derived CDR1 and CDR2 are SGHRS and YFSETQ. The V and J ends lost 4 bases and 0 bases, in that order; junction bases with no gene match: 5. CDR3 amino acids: CASSAPGLASTDTQYF. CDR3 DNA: TGCGCCAGCAGCGCCCCGGGACTAGCGAGCACAGATACGCAGTATTTT.